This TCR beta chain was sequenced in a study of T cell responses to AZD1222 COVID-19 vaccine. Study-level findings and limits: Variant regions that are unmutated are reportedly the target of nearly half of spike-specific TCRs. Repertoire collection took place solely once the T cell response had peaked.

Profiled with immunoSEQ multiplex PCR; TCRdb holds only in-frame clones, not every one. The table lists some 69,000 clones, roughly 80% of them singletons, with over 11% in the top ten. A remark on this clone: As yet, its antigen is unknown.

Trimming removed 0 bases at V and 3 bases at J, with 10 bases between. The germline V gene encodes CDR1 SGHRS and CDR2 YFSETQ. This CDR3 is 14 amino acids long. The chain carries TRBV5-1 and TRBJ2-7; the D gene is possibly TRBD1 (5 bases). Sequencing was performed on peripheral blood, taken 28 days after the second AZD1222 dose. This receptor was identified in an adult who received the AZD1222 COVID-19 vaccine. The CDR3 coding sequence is TGCGCCAGCAGCTTGGTGGGGCCTGGCTACGAGCAGTACTTC. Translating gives CASSLVGPGYEQYF.